These 16 T cell receptor beta chains came from one sample sequenced in a study of OX40 agonist ivuxolimab in advanced cancers. Generated by immunoSEQ multiplex PCR, the TCRdb table keeps only in-frame clones and is missing some. The data contain 69,000 or so clones, 85% of them singletons. The sequenced sample was CD4+ or CD8+ T cells sorted from blood, obtained in a trial of the OX40 agonist ivuxolimab. Source of these receptors: an adult with an advanced solid tumor such as melanoma, head and neck, liver or kidney cancer.

The chain links TRBV4-2 to TRBJ2-1; 7 bases align to TRBD2. V lost 1 base and J lost 4; bases outside the gene matches: 4. The CDR3 has 15 residues. Germline assignment: CDR1 LGHNA and CDR2 YNFKEQ. The CDR3: CASSQALADYNEQFF. The CDR3 DNA reads TGTGCCAGCAGCCAAGCGCTAGCGGATTACAATGAGCAGTTCTTC.

This clone was seen just once. This rearrangement joins TRBV11-2 to TRBJ1-5, with D perhaps matching TRBD1 (5 bases). V gave up 4 bases and J gave up 15 bases, with 19 bases separating them. The germline CDR1 and CDR2 sequences are SGHAT and FQNNGV. This CDR3 region has 13 residues. The CDR3 DNA is TGTGCCAGCAGCTCCAACCCGGGACGGCAGCTGCATTTT. It specifies CASSSNPGRQLHF.

The gene calls are TRBV5-6 and TRBJ1-2; no clear D. The V end was cut by 4 bases, the J end by 1 base, with 11 bases between. The CDR3 extends over 14 amino acids. Germline loops: CDR1 SGHDT, CDR2 YYEEEE. In DNA, the CDR3 is TGTGCCAGCAGCCCAGCCCCCGGTAACTATGGCTACACCTTC. Translating gives CASSPAPGNYGYTF.

The rearrangement joins TRBV28 to TRBJ1-2; D not resolved. The germline V gene encodes CDR1 MDHEN and CDR2 SYDVKM. Trimming stripped 3 bases from V and 5 bases from J, with 7 bases between. This CDR3 contains 12 residues. The CDR3 loop reads CASSFTSYGYTF. For the CDR3, the DNA is TGTGCCAGCAGTTTCACGAGTTATGGCTACACCTTC.

This sequence joins TRBV12-5 and TRBJ2-7; TRBD1 is a possible D gene (5 bases). The CDR3 extends over 14 amino acids. Looked up from germline, CDR1 is LGHNT and CDR2 is FRNRAP. The germline V and J ends were trimmed by 7 bases and 1 base, with 14 bases remaining between them. CDR3 residues: CASALDSPSYEQYF. CDR3 bases: TGTGCTAGTGCCCTCGACAGCCCTTCCTACGAGCAGTACTTC.

The rearrangement links TRBV5-7 to TRBJ1-3; 7 nucleotides agree with TRBD1. TRBV5-7 is classed as an ORF, of uncertain function. After removal of 4 bases from V and 3 bases from J, the junction contained 10 bases not matched to a gene. CDR3 length: 16 amino acids. CDR3 protein: CASSGTVPRCGNTIYF. DNA for the CDR3: TGTGCCAGCAGCGGGACAGTTCCGAGGTGTGGAAACACCATATATTTT.

The CDR3 nucleotides are TGTGCCAGCAGCCCGAGGGGCAGTACTTCCTACAATGAGCAGTTCTTC. Amino acids: CASSPRGSTSYNEQFF. The rearrangement links TRBV7-9 to TRBJ2-1; perhaps D is TRBD1 or TRBD2 (5 bases each). CDR3 length equals 16 residues. The germline CDR1 and CDR2 sequences are SEHNR and FQNEAQ (reference sequence). V lost 5 bases and J 1 base, leaving 15 bases between the germline ends.

Details on this clone: An end of the junction differs from the germline gene, which may be a read error. This chain links TRBV5-6 with TRBJ2-7; D is possibly TRBD2 (6 bases). Germline V lookup: CDR1 SGHDT, CDR2 YYEEEE. The CDR3 has 10 amino acids. The CDR3: CASSGGALDF. CDR3 DNA sequence: TGTGCCAGCAGCGGAGGGGCCCTCGACTTC.

This CDR3 is CASSYDSNNEQFF. As DNA, the CDR3 is TGTGCCAGCAGCTATGACTCGAACAATGAGCAGTTCTTC. J is TRBJ2-1 and V is TRBV5-4, with no clear D. CDR1 is SGHNT and CDR2 is YYREEE in the germline V gene (reference sequence). This CDR3 comprises 13 residues. Trimming removed 3 bases from V and 5 bases from J, with 9 bases in between.

This clone has just one count. Here the CDR3 DNA reads TGTGCCAGCAGCTTAACGCTGGGAGCTAGGACCGGGGAGCTGTTTTTT. This translates into CASSLTLGARTGELFF. The rearrangement uses TRBV7-8 and TRBJ2-2, with D tentatively TRBD2 (5 bases). Germline assignment: CDR1 SGHVS and CDR2 FQNEAQ. The germline V and J ends were trimmed by 2 bases and 5 bases, with 15 bases remaining between them. This CDR3 spans 16 amino acids. Using reference TRBV7-8 and TRBJ2-2 for the parts outside the CDR3, the full variable domain is GAGVSQSPRYKVAKRGQDVALRCDPISGHVSLFWYQQALGQGPEFLTYFQNEAQLDKSGLPSDRFFAERPEGSVSTLKIQRTQQEDSAVYLCASSLTLGARTGELFFGEGSRLTVL.

The V gene is TRBV28, the J gene TRBJ1-2; no firm D call. This CDR3 spans 12 amino acids. Trimming stripped 5 bases from V and 2 bases from J, with 6 bases between. The germline V gene has CDR1 MDHEN and CDR2 SYDVKM. CDR3 coding DNA: TGTGCCAGCAGTGTCAGGAACTATGGCTACACCTTC. Its translation: CASSVRNYGYTF.

The chain employs TRBV28 and TRBJ1-5, with a weak D call TRBD1 (6 bases). With 2 bases removed from V and 7 bases from J, the gap between germline ends came to 15 bases. Germline CDR1 MDHEN, CDR2 SYDVKM. This CDR3 has 15 residues. The CDR3 region has the DNA TGTGCCAGCAGTTTAGGAACAGGGAGATCCCAGCCCCAGCATTTT. It specifies CASSLGTGRSQPQHF.

In its sample, this clone was seen once. The chain links TRBV19 to TRBJ1-2; 12 positions agree with TRBD1. V was clipped by 10 bases and J by 6 bases; unmatched bases: 15. CDR1 and CDR2 from the germline V gene are LNHDA and SQIVND (reference sequence). This CDR3 has 16 amino acids. The CDR3 is CATNIPGGQGADGYTF. In DNA form, the CDR3 reads TGTGCCACCAACATACCGGGGGGACAGGGGGCAGATGGCTACACCTTC. The full variable domain, completed using reference TRBV19 and TRBJ1-2, is DGGITQSPKYLFRKEGQNVTLSCEQNLNHDAMYWYRQDPGQGLRLIYYSQIVNDFQKGDIAEGYSVSREKKESFPLTVTSAQKNPTAFYLCATNIPGGQGADGYTFGSGTRLTVV.

The CDR3 coding sequence is TGTGCCATCCTACCTCGGGGGCTCGGGGCCAACGTCCTGACTTTC. It specifies CAILPRGLGANVLTF. The chain has TRBV28 and TRBJ2-6; D tentatively fits TRBD1 or TRBD2 (6 bases each). The CDR3 is 15 amino acids. V lost 10 bases and J 4 bases, leaving 17 bases between the germline ends. CDR1 is MDHEN, CDR2 SYDVKM, per germline.

The gene calls are TRBV29-1 and TRBJ2-5; unclear D gene. V shed 1 base and J shed 0 bases, with 15 bases lying between them. In germline, CDR1 is SQVTM, CDR2 ANQGSEA. This CDR3 is 16 amino acids long. The CDR3 spells CSVEALRRRYQETQYF. The CDR3 DNA is TGCAGCGTTGAAGCCCTCAGGCGTCGGTACCAAGAGACCCAGTACTTC.

The rearrangement joins TRBV15 to TRBJ2-1; D remains unclear. V dropped 0 bases and J dropped 5 bases, with 8 bases sitting between them. The CDR3 contains 14 residues. Germline lookup yields CDR1 LNHNV and CDR2 YYDKDF (reference sequence). The CDR3 DNA reads TGTGCCACCAGCAGAGATTGGAGAGACAATGAGCAGTTCTTC. Protein sequence: CATSRDWRDNEQFF.